This entry is about one T cell receptor (beta chain). The data belong to a study of blood T cell repertoires in COVID-19. For the study at large: Samples of COVID-19 (acute and convalescent) were obtained from the United States, Italy and Spain. PBMCs, B-cell-depleted T cells, or T cells were the source of the cDNA or gDNA that made up the material.

V gave up 4 bases and J gave up 3 bases; unmatched junction bases: 3. CDR1 and CDR2 (germline): SGHRS, YFSETQ. The CDR3 spans 14 residues. As handled by the study authors: Amplifying reference gene primers gave estimates of nucleated cell counts. Measured with immunoSEQ multiplex PCR; TCRdb has only the in-frame clones, and not every one. V and J calls and clone size are copied from that table; D and trimming were computed from the DNA. Of nearly 15,000 clones detected, 89% appear once; the ten largest clones hold 3.1%. V is TRBV5-1 and J is TRBJ2-3; 9 bases align to TRBD1. This clonotype was sampled from a human donor in a cohort sampled during active COVID-19. Sample: peripheral blood. The CDR3 DNA reads as TGCGCCAGCAGCCAAGGGACAGGGACAGATACGCAGTATTTT. Its translation is CASSQGTGTDTQYF.